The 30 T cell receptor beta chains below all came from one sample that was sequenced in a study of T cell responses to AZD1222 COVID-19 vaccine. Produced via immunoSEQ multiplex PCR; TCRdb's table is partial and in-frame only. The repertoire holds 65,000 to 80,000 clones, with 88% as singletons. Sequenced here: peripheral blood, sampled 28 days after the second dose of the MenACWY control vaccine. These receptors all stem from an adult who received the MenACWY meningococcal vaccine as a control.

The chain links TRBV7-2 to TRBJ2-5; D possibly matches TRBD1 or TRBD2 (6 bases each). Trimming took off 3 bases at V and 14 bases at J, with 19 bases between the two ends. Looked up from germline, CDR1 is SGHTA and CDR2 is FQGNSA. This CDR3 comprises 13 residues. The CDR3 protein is CASSFTLGGPLYF. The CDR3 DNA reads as TGTGCCAGCAGCTTCACGTTGGGGGGCCCCCTTTACTTC.

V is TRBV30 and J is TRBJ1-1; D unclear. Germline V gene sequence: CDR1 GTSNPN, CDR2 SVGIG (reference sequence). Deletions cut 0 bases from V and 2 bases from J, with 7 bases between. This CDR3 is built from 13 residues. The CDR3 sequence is CAWSVVPNTEAFF. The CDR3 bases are TGTGCCTGGAGTGTTGTGCCAAACACTGAAGCTTTCTTT.

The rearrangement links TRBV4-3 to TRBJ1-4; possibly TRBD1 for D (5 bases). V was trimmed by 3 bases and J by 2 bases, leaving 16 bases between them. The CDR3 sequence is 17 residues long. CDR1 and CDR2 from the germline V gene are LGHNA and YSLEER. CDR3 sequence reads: CASSQGPGSATNEKLFF. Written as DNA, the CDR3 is TGCGCCAGCAGCCAGGGACCGGGGTCCGCCACTAATGAAAAACTGTTTTTT.

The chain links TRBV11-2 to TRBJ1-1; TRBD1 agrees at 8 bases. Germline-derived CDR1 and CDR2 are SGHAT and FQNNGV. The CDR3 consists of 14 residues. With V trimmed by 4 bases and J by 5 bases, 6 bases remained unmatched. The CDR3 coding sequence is TGTGCCAGCAGCTACGGACAGGGTGGGACTGAAGCTTTCTTT. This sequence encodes CASSYGQGGTEAFF. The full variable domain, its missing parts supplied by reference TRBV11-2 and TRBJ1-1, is EAGVAQSPRYKIIEKRQSVAFWCNPISGHATLYWYQQILGQGPKLLIQFQNNGVVDDSQLPKDRFSAERLKGVDSTLKIQPAKLEDSAVYLCASSYGQGGTEAFFGQGTRLTVV.

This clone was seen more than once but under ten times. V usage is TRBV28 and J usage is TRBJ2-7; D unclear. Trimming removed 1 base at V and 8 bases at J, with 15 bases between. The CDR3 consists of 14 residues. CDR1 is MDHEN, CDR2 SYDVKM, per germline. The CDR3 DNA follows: TGTGCCAGCAGTTTATTAAAACCCGCTCGAAAGCAGTACTTC. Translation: CASSLLKPARKQYF.

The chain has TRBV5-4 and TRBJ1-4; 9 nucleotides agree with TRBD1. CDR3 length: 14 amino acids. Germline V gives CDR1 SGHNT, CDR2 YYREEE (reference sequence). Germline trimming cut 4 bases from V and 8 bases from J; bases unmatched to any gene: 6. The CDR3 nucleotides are TGTGCCAGCAGCCGGGGACAGGGAGGCGAAAAACTGTTTTTT. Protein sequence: CASSRGQGGEKLFF.

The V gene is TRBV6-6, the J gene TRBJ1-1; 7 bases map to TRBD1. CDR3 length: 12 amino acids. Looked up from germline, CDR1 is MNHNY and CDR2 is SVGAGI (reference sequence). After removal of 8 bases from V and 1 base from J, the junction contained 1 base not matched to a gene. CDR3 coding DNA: TGTGCCAGCCGACAGGGGAACACTGAAGCTTTCTTT. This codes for CASRQGNTEAFF.

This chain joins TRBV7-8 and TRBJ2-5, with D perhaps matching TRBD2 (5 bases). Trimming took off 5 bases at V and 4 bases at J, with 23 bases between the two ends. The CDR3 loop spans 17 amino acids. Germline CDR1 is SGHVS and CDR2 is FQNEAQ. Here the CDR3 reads CASSPPSPAIRGETQYF. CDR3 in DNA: TGTGCCAGCAGCCCACCCTCCCCAGCGATCCGGGGAGAGACCCAGTACTTC.

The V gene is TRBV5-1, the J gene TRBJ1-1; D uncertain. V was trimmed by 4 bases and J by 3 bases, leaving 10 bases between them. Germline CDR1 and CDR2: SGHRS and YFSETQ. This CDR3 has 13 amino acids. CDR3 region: CASSRERDTEAFF. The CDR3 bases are TGCGCCAGCAGCCGGGAGAGGGACACTGAAGCTTTCTTT. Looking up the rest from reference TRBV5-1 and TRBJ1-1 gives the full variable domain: KAGVTQTPRYLIKTRGQQVTLSCSPISGHRSVSWYQQTPGQGLQFLFEYFSETQRNKGNFPGRFSGRQFSNSRSEMNVSTLELGDSALYLCASSRERDTEAFFGQGTRLTVV.

The CDR3, as DNA: TGTGCCAGTATCCGGACAGGGGGTGTCACTGAAGCTTTCTTT. Translating gives CASIRTGGVTEAFF. The chain recombines TRBV19 with TRBJ1-1; 10 bases map to TRBD1. Trimming removed 7 bases from V and 4 bases from J; junction bases left unmatched: 6. There are 14 residues in the CDR3. Germline assignment: CDR1 LNHDA and CDR2 SQIVND (reference sequence). The full variable domain, in which reference TRBV19 and TRBJ1-1 provide the parts outside the CDR3, is DGGITQSPKYLFRKEGQNVTLSCEQNLNHDAMYWYRQDPGQGLRLIYYSQIVNDFQKGDIAEGYSVSREKKESFPLTVTSAQKNPTAFYLCASIRTGGVTEAFFGQGTRLTVV.

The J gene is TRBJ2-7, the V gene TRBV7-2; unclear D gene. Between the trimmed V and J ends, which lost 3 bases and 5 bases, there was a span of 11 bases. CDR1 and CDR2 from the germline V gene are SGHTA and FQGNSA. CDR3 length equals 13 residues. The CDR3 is CASSFELKNEQYF. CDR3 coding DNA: TGTGCCAGCAGCTTCGAACTGAAAAACGAGCAGTACTTC.

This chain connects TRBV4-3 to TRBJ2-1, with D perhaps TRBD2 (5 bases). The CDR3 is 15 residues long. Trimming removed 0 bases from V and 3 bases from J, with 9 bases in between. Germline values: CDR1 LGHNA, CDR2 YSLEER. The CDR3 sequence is CASSQDTGSYNEQFF. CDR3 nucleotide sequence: TGCGCCAGCAGCCAAGATACGGGGAGCTACAATGAGCAGTTCTTC.

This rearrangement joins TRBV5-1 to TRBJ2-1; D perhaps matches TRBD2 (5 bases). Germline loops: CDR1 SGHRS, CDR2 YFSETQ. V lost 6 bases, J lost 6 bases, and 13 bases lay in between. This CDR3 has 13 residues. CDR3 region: CASKRVPSNEQFF. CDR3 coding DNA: TGCGCCAGCAAGAGGGTCCCTTCCAATGAGCAGTTCTTC.

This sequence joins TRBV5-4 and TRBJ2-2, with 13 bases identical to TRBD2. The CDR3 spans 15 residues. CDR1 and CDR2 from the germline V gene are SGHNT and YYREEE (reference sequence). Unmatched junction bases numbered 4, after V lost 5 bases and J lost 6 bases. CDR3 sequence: CASRPLAGGAGELFF. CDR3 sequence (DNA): TGTGCCAGCAGACCACTAGCGGGAGGGGCCGGGGAGCTGTTTTTT.

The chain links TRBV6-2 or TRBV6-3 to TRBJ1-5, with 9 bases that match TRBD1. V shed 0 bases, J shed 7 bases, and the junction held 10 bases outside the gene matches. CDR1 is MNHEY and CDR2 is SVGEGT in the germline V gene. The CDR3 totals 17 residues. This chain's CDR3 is CASSYSSHTGGWQPQHF. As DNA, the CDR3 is TGTGCCAGCAGTTACTCCAGTCACACAGGGGGCTGGCAGCCCCAGCATTTT.

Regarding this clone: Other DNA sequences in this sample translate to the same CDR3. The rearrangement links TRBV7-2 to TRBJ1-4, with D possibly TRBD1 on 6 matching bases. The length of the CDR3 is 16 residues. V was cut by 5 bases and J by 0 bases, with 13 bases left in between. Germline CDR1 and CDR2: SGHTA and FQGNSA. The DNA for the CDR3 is TGTGCCAGCAGCCTCGGACAGCGAGCAACTAATGAAAAACTGTTTTTT. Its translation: CASSLGQRATNEKLFF.

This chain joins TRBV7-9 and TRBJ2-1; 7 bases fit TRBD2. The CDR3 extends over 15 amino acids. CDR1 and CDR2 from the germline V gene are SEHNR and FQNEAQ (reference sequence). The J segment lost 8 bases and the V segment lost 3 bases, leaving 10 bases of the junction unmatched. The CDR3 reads CASSFSGLQVDEQFF. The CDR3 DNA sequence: TGTGCCAGCAGCTTTTCGGGACTACAAGTCGATGAGCAGTTCTTC.

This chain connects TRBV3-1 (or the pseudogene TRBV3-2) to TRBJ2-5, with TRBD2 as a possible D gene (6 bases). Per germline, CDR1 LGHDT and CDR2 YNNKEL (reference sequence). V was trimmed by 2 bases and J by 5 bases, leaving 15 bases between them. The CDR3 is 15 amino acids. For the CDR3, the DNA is TGTGCCAGCAGCCAACAACCGGGAGCGGTCGAGACCCAGTACTTC. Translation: CASSQQPGAVETQYF.

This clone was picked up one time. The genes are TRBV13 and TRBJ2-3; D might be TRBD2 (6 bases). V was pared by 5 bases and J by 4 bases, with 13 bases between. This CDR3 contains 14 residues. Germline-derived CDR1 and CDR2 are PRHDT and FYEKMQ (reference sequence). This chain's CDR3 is CASSGRTGADTQYF. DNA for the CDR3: TGTGCCAGCAGCGGACGCACGGGGGCAGATACGCAGTATTTT.

CDR3 coding DNA: TGTGCCAGCAGCCGACAGGGTTACGAGCAGTACTTC. Translated: CASSRQGYEQYF. The V call is TRBV11-1, the J call TRBJ2-7; 7 bases match TRBD1. The CDR3 length is 12 residues. Germline V gene data show CDR1 as SGHAT and CDR2 as FQDESV (reference sequence). V shed 5 bases and J 4 bases; nucleotides not matched to a gene: 2.

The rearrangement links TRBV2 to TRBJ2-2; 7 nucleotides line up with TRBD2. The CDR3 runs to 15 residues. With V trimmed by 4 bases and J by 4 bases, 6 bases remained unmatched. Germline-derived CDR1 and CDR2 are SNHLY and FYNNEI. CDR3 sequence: CASSVERGSTGELFF. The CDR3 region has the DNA TGTGCCAGCAGTGTCGAGCGGGGAAGCACCGGGGAGCTGTTTTTT.

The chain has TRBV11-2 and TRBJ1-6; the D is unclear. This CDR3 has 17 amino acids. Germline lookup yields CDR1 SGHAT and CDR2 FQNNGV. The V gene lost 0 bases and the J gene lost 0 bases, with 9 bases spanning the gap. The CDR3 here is CASSLDDKSSYNSPLHF. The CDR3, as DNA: TGTGCCAGCAGCTTAGACGACAAGAGCTCCTATAATTCACCCCTCCACTTT.

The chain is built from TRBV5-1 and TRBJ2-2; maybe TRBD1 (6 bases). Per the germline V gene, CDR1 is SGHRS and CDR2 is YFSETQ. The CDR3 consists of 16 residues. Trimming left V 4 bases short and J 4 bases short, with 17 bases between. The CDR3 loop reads CASSPRSQGTTGELFF. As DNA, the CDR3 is TGCGCCAGCAGCCCCCGGAGTCAGGGGACCACCGGGGAGCTGTTTTTT.

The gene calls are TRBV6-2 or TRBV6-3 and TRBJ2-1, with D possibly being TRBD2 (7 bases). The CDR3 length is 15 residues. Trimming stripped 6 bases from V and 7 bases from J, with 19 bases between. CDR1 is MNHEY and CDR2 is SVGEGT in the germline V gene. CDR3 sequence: CASSPGRGIGNEQFF. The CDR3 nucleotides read TGTGCCAGCAGCCCGGGGAGGGGGATTGGGAATGAGCAGTTCTTC.

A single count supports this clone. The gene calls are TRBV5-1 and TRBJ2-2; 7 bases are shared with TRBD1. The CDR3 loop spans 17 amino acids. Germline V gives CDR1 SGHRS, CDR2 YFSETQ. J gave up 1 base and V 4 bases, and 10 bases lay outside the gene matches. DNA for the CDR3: TGCGCCAGCAGCCCCTCTTACCACAGGGGGAACACCGGGGAGCTGTTTTTT. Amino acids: CASSPSYHRGNTGELFF. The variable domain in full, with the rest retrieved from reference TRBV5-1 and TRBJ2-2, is KAGVTQTPRYLIKTRGQQVTLSCSPISGHRSVSWYQQTPGQGLQFLFEYFSETQRNKGNFPGRFSGRQFSNSRSEMNVSTLELGDSALYLCASSPSYHRGNTGELFFGEGSRLTVL.

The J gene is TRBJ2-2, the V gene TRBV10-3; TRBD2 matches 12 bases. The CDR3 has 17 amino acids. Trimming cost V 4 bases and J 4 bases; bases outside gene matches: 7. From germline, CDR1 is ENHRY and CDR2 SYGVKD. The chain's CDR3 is CAISGGLAGTGTGELFF. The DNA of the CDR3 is TGTGCCATCAGTGGTGGACTAGCGGGGACGGGCACCGGGGAGCTGTTTTTT.

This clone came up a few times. Here the CDR3 reads CASRGTGEETQYF. As DNA, the CDR3 is TGTGCCAGCAGGGGGACAGGGGAAGAGACCCAGTACTTC. This chain joins TRBV12-3 or TRBV12-4 and TRBJ2-5, with 10 bases fitting TRBD1. The J segment lost 3 bases and the V segment lost 6 bases, leaving 1 base of the junction unmatched. CDR3 length: 13 amino acids.

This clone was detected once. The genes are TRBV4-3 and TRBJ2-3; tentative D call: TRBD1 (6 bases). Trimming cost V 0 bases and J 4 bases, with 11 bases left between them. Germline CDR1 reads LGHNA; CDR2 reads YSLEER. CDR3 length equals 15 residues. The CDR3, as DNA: TGCGCCAGCAGCCAAGAGGTGGGGGCTGCAGATACGCAGTATTTT. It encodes CASSQEVGAADTQYF.

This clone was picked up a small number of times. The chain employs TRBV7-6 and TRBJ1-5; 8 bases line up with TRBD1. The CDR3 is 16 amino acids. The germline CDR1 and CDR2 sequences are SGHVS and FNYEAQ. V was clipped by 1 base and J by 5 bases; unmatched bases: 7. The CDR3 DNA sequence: TGTGCCAGCAGCTTAGGAGGCAGGGGGCTGGATCAGCCCCAGCATTTT. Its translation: CASSLGGRGLDQPQHF. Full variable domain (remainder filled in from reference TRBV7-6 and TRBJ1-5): GAGVSQSPRYKVTKRGQDVALRCDPISGHVSLYWYRQALGQGPEFLTYFNYEAQQDKSGLPNDRFSAERPEGSISTLTIQRTEQRDSAMYRCASSLGGRGLDQPQHFGDGTRLSIL.

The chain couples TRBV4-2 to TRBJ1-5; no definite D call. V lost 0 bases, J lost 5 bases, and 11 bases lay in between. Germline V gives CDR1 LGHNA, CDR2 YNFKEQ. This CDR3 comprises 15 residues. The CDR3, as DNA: TGTGCCAGCAGCCAAGATCATCGGGTGTATCAGCCCCAGCATTTT. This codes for CASSQDHRVYQPQHF.